What follows are 30 T cell receptor beta chains derived from one specimen sequenced in a study of PD-1 blockade in classical Hodgkin lymphoma. Profiling relied on immunoSEQ multiplex PCR, and the TCRdb table lists in-frame clones only, not all of them. The sample lists about 89,000 clones, 90% seen once, with approximately 2.9% in the top ten. Documented time point: cycle 4 day 1 (C4D1), after about 6 weeks of nivolumab. Relapse after autologous stem cell transplantation occurred in every patient, and brentuximab vedotin exposure varied. The source was peripheral blood mononuclear cells (PBMCs), collected before the fourth cycle of nivolumab. These receptors were obtained from a human donor with classical Hodgkin lymphoma.

The chain links TRBV5-4 to TRBJ2-5, with 8 positions matching TRBD2. In germline, CDR1 is SGHNT, CDR2 YYREEE (reference sequence). The CDR3 totals 14 residues. Unmatched junction bases numbered 2, after V lost 0 bases and J lost 4 bases. CDR3 DNA sequence: TGTGCCAGCAGCTTGGCGGGGGGGCTAGAGACCCAGTACTTC. It is translated as CASSLAGGLETQYF. The variable domain in full, completed from reference TRBV5-4 and TRBJ2-5, reads ETGVTQSPTHLIKTRGQQVTLRCSSQSGHNTVSWYQQALGQGPQFIFQYYREEENGRGNFPPRFSGLQFPNYSSELNVNALELDDSALYLCASSLAGGLETQYFGPGTRLLVL.

DNA of the CDR3: TGTGCCAGCAGTTACTCGGGGCAGAGATTCTCCTACGAGCAGTACTTC. Protein sequence: CASSYSGQRFSYEQYF. The rearrangement links TRBV6-5 to TRBJ2-7, with D possibly matching TRBD1 (5 bases). V gave up 0 bases and J gave up 0 bases, with 12 bases separating them. The CDR3 totals 16 residues. CDR1 is MNHEY and CDR2 is SVGAGI in the germline V gene.

This chain uses TRBV19 with TRBJ1-2, with a weak D call TRBD1 (6 bases). Germline values: CDR1 LNHDA, CDR2 SQIVND (reference sequence). The germline V and J ends were trimmed by 4 bases and 4 bases, with 16 bases remaining between them. There are 15 residues in the CDR3. The CDR3, as DNA: TGTGCCAGTAGTACCGTCGGGGGGGCTCCCTATGGCTACACCTTC. Protein product: CASSTVGGAPYGYTF.

The V gene is TRBV7-8, the J gene TRBJ2-7; TRBD2 aligns across 12 bases. The CDR3 length is 17 residues. The ends lost 5 bases at V and 2 bases at J; junction bases unmatched: 10. Looked up from germline, CDR1 is SGHVS and CDR2 is FQNEAQ. CDR3 nucleotides: TGTGCCAGCAGCGCGTCGGGACTAGCGGGCGAGGCCTACGAGCAGTACTTC. Its protein product is CASSASGLAGEAYEQYF.

This clone was counted only a few times. CDR3 region: CASSQDSADQPQHF. The DNA of the CDR3 is TGTGCCAGCAGCCAAGACAGTGCCGACCAGCCCCAGCATTTT. V gene TRBV7-2 combines with J gene TRBJ1-5, with D possibly matching TRBD1 (5 bases). V was clipped by 5 bases and J by 7 bases, with 15 bases between them. This CDR3 spans 14 amino acids. Germline lookup yields CDR1 SGHTA and CDR2 FQGNSA.

The chain has TRBV5-6 and TRBJ2-5; D is perhaps TRBD2 (5 bases). CDR3 length equals 16 residues. Trimming removed 1 base from V and 4 bases from J, with 17 bases in between. Germline V CDR1 and CDR2: SGHDT, YYEEEE. The CDR3 region has the DNA TGTGCCAGCAGCTTGTATGGCGTCATCGGAGGAGAGACCCAGTACTTC. This translates into CASSLYGVIGGETQYF.

The V and J genes are TRBV4-3 and TRBJ1-2, with D possibly matching TRBD1 (6 bases). V lost 1 base to trimming and J lost 4 bases, with 13 bases between them. CDR1 and CDR2 from the germline V gene are LGHNA and YSLEER. The CDR3 consists of 15 residues. CDR3 residues: CASSQGRGPGYGYTF. Written as DNA, the CDR3 is TGCGCCAGCAGCCAAGGCAGGGGCCCGGGCTATGGCTACACCTTC.

A single count supports this clone. This chain links TRBV6-5 with TRBJ1-1, with no clear D. The CDR3 consists of 12 residues. Per the germline V gene, CDR1 is MNHEY and CDR2 is SVGAGI. V shed 3 bases and J shed 12 bases, with 14 bases lying between them. The CDR3 here is CASSYRVQSTFF. CDR3 bases: TGTGCCAGCAGTTATCGTGTACAGTCAACTTTCTTT.

The chain links TRBV19 to TRBJ2-2, with D uncertain. Trimming shortened V by 10 bases and J by 0 bases, and 15 bases separated the two germline ends. This CDR3 is 15 amino acids long. Germline CDR1 reads LNHDA; CDR2 reads SQIVND (reference sequence). CDR3 nucleotide sequence: TGTGCCACCACCGGGTCCCTTGCGAACACCGGGGAGCTGTTTTTT. Translating it yields CATTGSLANTGELFF.

This clone was found once. The chain has TRBV28 and TRBJ2-1, with 11 bases matching TRBD1. This CDR3 spans 17 amino acids. With V trimmed by 6 bases and J by 4 bases, 11 bases remained unmatched. CDR1 and CDR2 (germline): MDHEN, SYDVKM. CDR3 nucleotide sequence: TGTGCCAGCAGCCCCTCCTCGGACAGGGGGCCTTACAATGAGCAGTTCTTC. Translated: CASSPSSDRGPYNEQFF.

This clone was seen only once. The genes are TRBV11-2 and TRBJ2-7, with 7 bases lining up with TRBD1. The CDR3 loop spans 13 amino acids. With 8 bases clipped from V and 0 bases from J, the junction kept 4 bases outside the gene matches. In germline, CDR1 is SGHAT, CDR2 FQNNGV. CDR3 region: CASAQGTSYEQYF. The CDR3 DNA reads as TGTGCCAGCGCACAGGGGACCTCCTACGAGCAGTACTTC.

This clone was picked up a small number of times. The chain has TRBV4-1 and TRBJ1-3, with D unclear. The V gene's germline CDR1 is MGHRA and CDR2 YSYEKL. Deletions cut 3 bases from V and 0 bases from J, with 18 bases between. The CDR3 totals 18 residues. In DNA, the CDR3 is TGCGCCAGCAGCCACGCTAGCGCGAGGAGCCACTCTGGAAACACCATATATTTT. Translating gives CASSHASARSHSGNTIYF.

The chain couples TRBV5-1 to TRBJ1-6; D is unclear. The V end lost 0 bases, the J end lost 11 bases, and 12 bases lay between the germline ends. Looked up from germline, CDR1 is SGHRS and CDR2 is YFSETQ. The CDR3 is 14 amino acids. The CDR3 loop reads CASSLAEGVAPLHF. The CDR3 DNA follows: TGCGCCAGCAGCTTGGCCGAGGGAGTTGCACCCCTCCACTTT.

In this sample, this clone turned up a few times. The chain carries TRBV7-2 and TRBJ1-1; weak D call: TRBD1 (5 bases). The CDR3 is 13 residues long. CDR1 SGHTA and CDR2 FQGNSA come from the germline V gene. V was clipped by 7 bases and J by 10 bases, with 19 bases between them. The CDR3 loop is CASKRQTMGGAFF. DNA of the CDR3: TGTGCCAGCAAGCGACAGACGATGGGGGGAGCTTTCTTT.

The chain employs TRBV7-8 and TRBJ2-7, with D maybe TRBD2 (7 bases). Germline CDR1 reads SGHVS; CDR2 reads FQNEAQ. This CDR3 comprises 17 residues. The V end lost 5 bases, the J end lost 0 bases, and 20 bases lay between the germline ends. The DNA for the CDR3 is TGTGCCAGCAGCCCCCCGGGCGGGGGCAGTTCCTCCTACGAGCAGTACTTC. Its protein is CASSPPGGGSSSYEQYF. Filled out from reference TRBV7-8 and TRBJ2-7, the complete variable domain reads GAGVSQSPRYKVAKRGQDVALRCDPISGHVSLFWYQQALGQGPEFLTYFQNEAQLDKSGLPSDRFFAERPEGSVSTLKIQRTQQEDSAVYLCASSPPGGGSSSYEQYFGPGTRLTVT.

The chain combines TRBV30 with TRBJ1-6; no clear D. V lost 0 bases and J lost 8, with 20 bases in between. This CDR3 spans 17 amino acids. Germline V gene data show CDR1 as GTSNPN and CDR2 as SVGIG (reference sequence). In DNA, the CDR3 is TGTGCCTGGAGTGTACTCCTAGGGCGGCTGAATGATTCACCCCTCCACTTT. Protein: CAWSVLLGRLNDSPLHF.

A single count supports this clone. The chain carries TRBV7-6 and TRBJ2-2, with no clear D. V was trimmed by 0 bases and J by 3 bases, leaving 11 bases between them. In germline, CDR1 is SGHVS, CDR2 FNYEAQ. The CDR3 is 16 amino acids. CDR3 region: CASSLARPQHTGELFF. In nucleotides, the CDR3 is TGTGCCAGCAGCTTAGCGAGGCCCCAGCACACCGGGGAGCTGTTTTTT.

CDR3 DNA: TGTGCCAGCAGCTTGGGGGGGGACACCTGGGAGCAGTACTTC. It yields the protein CASSLGGDTWEQYF. This sequence joins TRBV5-7 and TRBJ2-7; D may match TRBD1 or TRBD2 (6 bases each). TRBV5-7 is treated as an ORF (open reading frame) with a function not yet certain. The CDR3 loop spans 14 amino acids. V was shortened by 0 bases and J by 7 bases, with 14 bases between the two germline ends.

The chain employs TRBV2 and TRBJ2-3, with 14 bases that match TRBD2. CDR1 and CDR2 from the germline V gene are SNHLY and FYNNEI. The CDR3 sequence is 16 residues long. The J segment lost 4 bases and the V segment lost 4 bases, leaving 4 bases of the junction unmatched. In DNA, the CDR3 is TGTGCCAGCAGTGTCGGACTAGCGGGGGGCCCAGATACGCAGTATTTT. This sequence encodes CASSVGLAGGPDTQYF.

In its sample, this clone was seen a few times. The chain employs TRBV7-6 and TRBJ1-1; D call uncertain. Germline CDR1 reads SGHVS; CDR2 reads FNYEAQ. This CDR3 has 14 residues. V was trimmed by 5 bases and J by 2 bases, leaving 12 bases between them. Here the CDR3 reads CASSQDTLNTEAFF. CDR3 in DNA: TGTGCCAGCAGCCAAGACACCCTAAACACTGAAGCTTTCTTT.

This clone turned up a few times. The chain carries TRBV6-5 and TRBJ1-5; unclear D gene. Germline V gives CDR1 MNHEY, CDR2 SVGAGI. The CDR3 is 9 amino acids. Trimming cost V 11 bases and J 9 bases, with 8 bases left between them. In DNA, the CDR3 is TGTGCCTTTCCTCTGCCCCAGCATTTT. Encoded protein: CAFPLPQHF.

This rearrangement joins TRBV10-3 to TRBJ1-3; TRBD1 is a possible D gene (5 bases). Trimming shortened V by 5 bases and J by 3 bases, and 11 bases separated the two germline ends. The CDR3 consists of 14 residues. Looked up from germline, CDR1 is ENHRY and CDR2 is SYGVKD. This CDR3 reads CAISPHGGGNTIYF. DNA for the CDR3: TGTGCCATCAGTCCCCATGGGGGTGGAAACACCATATATTTT.

The chain carries TRBV10-3 and TRBJ2-2, with no clear D. This CDR3 has 12 amino acids. Trimming pared 7 bases from V and 2 bases from J, leaving 5 bases between. CDR1 and CDR2 from the germline V gene are ENHRY and SYGVKD. The CDR3 DNA reads as TGTGCCATCAAAAGCAACACCGGGGAGCTGTTTTTT. This translates into CAIKSNTGELFF.

The rearrangement joins TRBV11-3 to TRBJ2-2; D is unresolved. Trimming took 6 bases from V and 4 from J, leaving 3 bases between them. The CDR3 runs 11 residues. Germline V lookup: CDR1 SGHNT, CDR2 YENEEA. CDR3 DNA sequence: TGTGCCAGCAGTACCACCGGGGAGCTGTTTTTT. Protein: CASSTTGELFF.

This chain joins TRBV6-5 and TRBJ2-5; unclear D gene. Deletions cut 4 bases from V and 2 bases from J, with 11 bases between. CDR1 and CDR2 (germline): MNHEY, SVGAGI. This CDR3 is 14 amino acids long. The CDR3, as DNA: TGTGCCAGCAGTTTCGGTGGAAGACAAGAGACCCAGTACTTC. Translating it yields CASSFGGRQETQYF.

This chain links TRBV11-2 with TRBJ2-5; D possibly corresponds to TRBD1 (6 bases). The CDR3 runs 14 residues. Germline V gene sequence: CDR1 SGHAT, CDR2 FQNNGV. V was cut by 4 bases and J by 5 bases, with 14 bases left in between. The CDR3 nucleotides read TGTGCCAGCAGCTACCCCTGGGGGCGGGAGACCCAGTACTTC. Its protein product is CASSYPWGRETQYF.

This chain connects TRBV2 to TRBJ2-7, with TRBD2 matching 7 bases. The CDR3 has 12 amino acids. V trimming: 8 bases; J trimming: 2 bases; junction bases outside the gene matches: 3. The germline V gene has CDR1 SNHLY and CDR2 FYNNEI. CDR3 sequence reads: CASSAGAYEQYF. The CDR3 DNA follows: TGTGCCAGCTCGGCGGGGGCCTACGAGCAGTACTTC.

The chain couples TRBV7-9 to TRBJ2-7; TRBD1 matches at 9 bases. The V segment lost 4 bases and the J segment 3 bases; nucleotides outside the gene matches: 13. The CDR3 has 17 residues. Germline V gene lookup returns CDR1 SEHNR and CDR2 FQNEAQ (reference sequence). The CDR3 sequence: CASSSSWTGQGGYEQYF. As DNA, the CDR3 is TGTGCCAGCAGCTCCTCCTGGACGGGACAGGGAGGCTACGAGCAGTACTTC.

Turning to this clone: Distinct nucleotide sequences in the sample also encode this CDR3. The V and J genes are TRBV12-5 and TRBJ2-1; TRBD1 might be the D (6 bases). V was cut by 0 bases and J by 0 bases, with 12 bases left in between. The CDR3 is made up of 17 amino acids. The V gene's germline CDR1 is LGHNT and CDR2 FRNRAP. The CDR3 DNA follows: TGTGCTAGTGGTTTGGTAATGTCAGGGGACTCCTACAATGAGCAGTTCTTC. Translating it yields CASGLVMSGDSYNEQFF.

This clone has just a few counts. This chain links TRBV19 with TRBJ1-5; unclear D gene. Trimming left V 6 bases short and J 0 bases short, with 15 bases between. Germline CDR1 and CDR2: LNHDA and SQIVND (reference sequence). The length of the CDR3 is 16 residues. The CDR3 is CASSVLTVYSNQPQHF. CDR3 sequence (DNA): TGTGCCAGTAGCGTCCTAACAGTTTATAGCAATCAGCCCCAGCATTTT.